Listed below are T cell receptor beta chains from one sample, sequenced in a study of shared clonotypes between healthy human individuals. Using immunoSEQ multiplex PCR, the repertoire was profiled, and TCRdb retains in-frame clones only, with some absent. The sample contains roughly 2.5 million clones, about 92% of which appear only once. The sample comprised naive CD4+ T cells sorted from blood. These TCRs come from a young man in good health. The CDR3 runs from the conserved cysteine through the conserved F or W. A D gene is named only where the DNA matches it firmly. Expanded clones are given a class, and other clones once, few, many or no size at all.

J: TRBJ2-1
V: TRBV5-1
D: .
size: once
CDR3: CATADGVGEQFF
DNA: TGCGCCACCGCGGACGGTGTAGGTGAGCAGTTCTTC

J: TRBJ1-4
V: TRBV27
D: .
size: .
CDR3: CASSRGPRENEKLFF
DNA: TGTGCCAGCAGTCGGGGTCCGCGGGAGAATGAAAAACTGTTTTTT

J: TRBJ1-4
V: TRBV7-8
D: .
size: .
CDR3: CASSLALGGSEKLFF
DNA: TGTGCCAGCAGCTTAGCGTTGGGGGGCAGTGAAAAACTGTTTTTT

J: TRBJ2-7
V: TRBV5-1
D: .
size: .
CDR3: CASSAQGPPGEQYF
DNA: TGCGCCAGCAGCGCGCAGGGCCCCCCGGGTGAGCAGTACTTC

J: TRBJ1-2
V: TRBV30
D: TRBD1
size: .
CDR3: CAWSRSPTGTGGNYGYTF
DNA: TGTGCCTGGAGTCGATCTCCTACCGGGACAGGGGGTAACTATGGCTACACCTTC

J: TRBJ1-6
V: TRBV25-1
D: .
size: .
CDR3: CASSGKQGNYNSPLHF
DNA: TGTGCCAGCAGTGGTAAACAGGGAAACTATAATTCACCCCTCCACTTT

J: TRBJ2-1
V: TRBV5-1
D: .
size: .
CDR3: CASGAYNEQFF
DNA: TGCGCCAGCGGGGCCTACAATGAGCAGTTCTTC

J: TRBJ1-2
V: TRBV7-2
D: .
size: .
CDR3: CASTLRDIYDGYTF
DNA: TGTGCCAGCACCCTCAGGGACATTTACGATGGCTACACCTTC

J: TRBJ2-7
V: TRBV18
D: TRBD1
size: .
CDR3: CASSPPGTGLSEQYF
DNA: TGTGCCAGCTCACCACCCGGGACAGGGCTGAGCGAGCAGTACTTC

J: TRBJ2-1
V: TRBV13
D: TRBD1
size: .
CDR3: CASSLDRGVYNEQFF
DNA: TGTGCCAGCAGCCTGGACAGGGGGGTCTACAATGAGCAGTTCTTC

J: TRBJ2-5
V: TRBV4-3
D: TRBD2
size: .
CDR3: CASSQGLLAVQETQYF
DNA: TGCGCCAGCAGCCAGGGGCTTCTAGCGGTACAAGAGACCCAGTACTTC

J: TRBJ1-2
V: TRBV2
D: TRBD1
size: .
CDR3: CASPTGALGYTF
DNA: TGTGCCAGCCCGACAGGGGCGCTTGGCTACACCTTC

J: TRBJ2-2
V: TRBV19
D: .
size: .
CDR3: CASSIDGVGGELFF
DNA: TGTGCCAGTAGTATCGACGGGGTAGGCGGGGAGCTGTTTTTT

J: TRBJ2-1
V: TRBV28
D: TRBD2
size: .
CDR3: CASRSSGGPLGNEQFF
DNA: TGTGCCAGCAGGTCTAGCGGGGGCCCCTTGGGGAATGAGCAGTTCTTC

J: TRBJ2-7
V: TRBV10-3
D: TRBD1
size: once
CDR3: CAISGGGAVLYEQYF
DNA: TGTGCCATCAGTGGAGGGGGCGCCGTCCTCTACGAGCAGTACTTC

J: TRBJ2-7
V: TRBV6-5
D: .
size: .
CDR3: CASTLREGTYEQYF
DNA: TGTGCCAGCACCCTCCGTGAGGGGACCTACGAGCAGTACTTC

J: TRBJ1-2
V: TRBV18
D: TRBD1
size: few
CDR3: CASSPGTEKYYGYTF
DNA: TGTGCCAGCTCACCCGGGACAGAGAAATACTATGGCTACACCTTC

J: TRBJ1-5
V: TRBV2
D: .
size: few
CDR3: CASGQPQHF
DNA: TGTGCCAGCGGACAGCCCCAGCATTTT

J: TRBJ1-6
V: TRBV7-2
D: .
size: .
CDR3: CASSLYGGLHF
DNA: TGTGCCAGCAGCTTATATGGGGGACTCCACTTT

J: TRBJ2-7
V: TRBV19
D: .
size: .
CDR3: CASSTQGGYEQYF
DNA: TGTGCCAGTAGTACACAGGGAGGCTACGAGCAGTACTTC

J: TRBJ1-2
V: TRBV5-1
D: TRBD1
size: .
CDR3: CASSAQTGGYGYTF
DNA: TGCGCCAGCAGCGCCCAGACAGGGGGATATGGCTACACCTTC

J: TRBJ2-5
V: TRBV5-1
D: .
size: .
CDR3: CASSSGHVQETQYF
DNA: TGCGCCAGCAGCTCGGGACACGTACAAGAGACCCAGTACTTC

J: TRBJ2-3
V: TRBV5-1
D: .
size: .
CDR3: CASTPGRSTDTQYF
DNA: TGCGCCAGCACCCCGGGTAGAAGCACAGATACGCAGTATTTT

J: TRBJ2-2
V: TRBV28
D: TRBD1
size: .
CDR3: CASGTGVGTGELFF
DNA: TGTGCCAGCGGGACAGGGGTCGGCACCGGGGAGCTGTTTTTT

J: TRBJ2-3
V: TRBV6-1
D: TRBD1
size: .
CDR3: CASSSPPGQAGYF
DNA: TGTGCCAGCAGTTCCCCCCCGGGACAGGCAGGGTATTTT

J: TRBJ2-7
V: TRBV2
D: .
size: .
CDR3: CASRPPLRDSYEQYF
DNA: TGTGCCAGCAGGCCCCCTTTACGCGACTCCTACGAGCAGTACTTC

J: TRBJ2-7
V: TRBV10-3
D: TRBD1
size: .
CDR3: CAISGGQGTEQYF
DNA: TGTGCCATCAGTGGGGGACAGGGGACCGAGCAGTACTTC

J: TRBJ2-3
V: TRBV19
D: TRBD2
size: .
CDR3: CATLAGVRTDTQYF
DNA: TGTGCCACTTTAGCGGGAGTCCGCACAGATACGCAGTATTTT

J: TRBJ1-6
V: TRBV30
D: TRBD1
size: .
CDR3: CAWGGQGLQINSPLHF
DNA: TGTGCCTGGGGGGGACAGGGACTTCAGATAAATTCACCCCTCCACTTT

J: TRBJ2-2
V: TRBV18
D: .
size: .
CDR3: CASSPEQTGELFF
DNA: TGTGCCAGCTCACCCGAGCAAACCGGGGAGCTGTTTTTT

J: TRBJ1-2
V: TRBV4-1
D: .
size: .
CDR3: CASSQDRTDSYGYTF
DNA: TGCGCCAGCAGCCAAGATAGAACGGACAGCTATGGCTACACCTTC

J: TRBJ2-3
V: TRBV19
D: TRBD2
size: .
CDR3: CASRPRTSVADTQYF
DNA: TGTGCCAGTCGGCCTCGGACTAGCGTAGCAGATACGCAGTATTTT

J: TRBJ1-2
V: TRBV15
D: .
size: .
CDR3: CATSRDLQGSYGYTF
DNA: TGTGCCACCAGCAGAGATCTCCAGGGCAGCTATGGCTACACCTTC

J: TRBJ2-1
V: TRBV11-3
D: TRBD2
size: .
CDR3: CASSLGTAGGYEQFF
DNA: TGTGCCAGCAGCTTAGGTACGGCGGGGGGGTATGAGCAGTTCTTC

J: TRBJ2-3
V: TRBV19
D: .
size: .
CDR3: CASSIRTYERSTDTQYF
DNA: TGTGCCAGTAGTATACGGACATACGAGCGAAGCACAGATACGCAGTATTTT

J: TRBJ2-7
V: TRBV9
D: .
size: .
CDR3: CASSVAGGANEQYF
DNA: TGTGCCAGCAGCGTAGCTGGGGGCGCGAACGAGCAGTACTTC

J: TRBJ2-1
V: TRBV27
D: .
size: .
CDR3: CASSPRGAGDNEQFF
DNA: TGTGCCAGCAGTCCCCGGGGGGCGGGGGACAATGAGCAGTTCTTC

J: TRBJ1-1
V: TRBV6-5
D: .
size: .
CDR3: CASRRAMGEAFF
DNA: TGTGCCAGCCGCCGGGCCATGGGTGAAGCTTTCTTT

J: TRBJ1-2
V: TRBV27
D: .
size: .
CDR3: CASSPSVVLYYGYTF
DNA: TGTGCCAGCAGTCCGTCGGTGGTTCTGTACTATGGCTACACCTTC

J: TRBJ2-3
V: TRBV6-7
D: .
size: .
CDR3: CASSYSVADTQYF
DNA: TGTGCCAGCAGTTACTCGGTAGCAGATACGCAGTATTTT

J: TRBJ2-3
V: TRBV5-1
D: .
size: .
CDR3: CASSLPGDTQYF
DNA: TGCGCCAGCAGCTTACCCGGAGATACGCAGTATTTT

J: TRBJ2-3
V: TRBV14
D: .
size: .
CDR3: CASSQGTDTQYF
DNA: TGTGCCAGCAGCCAAGGTACAGATACGCAGTATTTT

J: TRBJ2-7
V: TRBV28
D: .
size: .
CDR3: CASSFELGAGEGFEQYF
DNA: TGTGCCAGCAGTTTTGAGTTGGGGGCAGGCGAGGGGTTCGAGCAGTACTTC

J: TRBJ2-5
V: TRBV7-6
D: .
size: .
CDR3: CASSTIRGKTTLGTQYF
DNA: TGTGCCAGCAGCACAATCAGGGGAAAAACGACTTTAGGGACCCAGTACTTC

J: TRBJ2-7
V: TRBV28
D: TRBD1
size: .
CDR3: CASRSGTASYEQYF
DNA: TGTGCCAGCAGATCCGGGACAGCCTCCTACGAGCAGTACTTC

J: TRBJ1-4
V: TRBV7-3
D: .
size: .
CDR3: CASSLGRQFYEKLFF
DNA: TGTGCCAGCAGCTTAGGGCGTCAGTTCTATGAAAAACTGTTTTTT

J: TRBJ2-7
V: TRBV6-1
D: TRBD2
size: .
CDR3: CASSGGGASYEQYF
DNA: TGTGCCAGCAGTGGCGGGGGAGCCTCCTACGAGCAGTACTTC

J: TRBJ1-4
V: TRBV11-2
D: .
size: .
CDR3: CASSPRLATNEKLFF
DNA: TGTGCCAGCAGCCCTAGGCTTGCAACTAATGAAAAACTGTTTTTT

J: TRBJ2-3
V: TRBV6-1
D: .
size: .
CDR3: CASSEYGTDTQYF
DNA: TGTGCCAGCAGTGAATATGGCACAGATACGCAGTATTTT

J: TRBJ1-4
V: TRBV27
D: .
size: .
CDR3: CASSHPLPGEKLFF
DNA: TGTGCCAGCAGTCACCCACTTCCCGGTGAAAAACTGTTTTTT

J: TRBJ2-7
V: TRBV19
D: .
size: once
CDR3: CASRGGDYEQYF
DNA: TGTGCCAGTAGAGGGGGGGACTACGAGCAGTACTTC

J: TRBJ2-6
V: TRBV5-6
D: .
size: .
CDR3: CASSLWGTSGANVLTF
DNA: TGTGCCAGCAGCTTATGGGGGACCTCTGGGGCCAACGTCCTGACTTTC

J: TRBJ2-2
V: TRBV2
D: TRBD1
size: once
CDR3: CASSRTGEDTGELFF
DNA: TGTGCCAGCAGCCGGACAGGGGAGGACACCGGGGAGCTGTTTTTT

J: TRBJ1-1
V: TRBV19
D: .
size: .
CDR3: CASSTQGHEAFF
DNA: TGTGCCAGTAGTACACAGGGTCATGAAGCTTTCTTT

J: TRBJ1-5
V: TRBV7-2
D: .
size: .
CDR3: CASSEGSGGVSNQPQHF
DNA: TGTGCCAGCAGTGAGGGAAGCGGCGGAGTGAGCAATCAGCCCCAGCATTTT